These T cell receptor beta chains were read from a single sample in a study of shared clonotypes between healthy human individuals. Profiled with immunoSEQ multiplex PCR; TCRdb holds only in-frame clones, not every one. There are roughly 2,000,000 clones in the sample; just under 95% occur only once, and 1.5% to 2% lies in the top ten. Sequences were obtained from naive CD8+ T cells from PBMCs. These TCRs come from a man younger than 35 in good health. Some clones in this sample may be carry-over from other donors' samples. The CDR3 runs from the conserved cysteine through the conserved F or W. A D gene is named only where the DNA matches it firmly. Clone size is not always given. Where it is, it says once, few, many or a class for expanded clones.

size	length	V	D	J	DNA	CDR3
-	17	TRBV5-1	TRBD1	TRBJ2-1	TGCGCCAGCAGCTTGGTCTATGGGACAGGGGTTTACAATGAGCAGTTCTTC	CASSLVYGTGVYNEQFF
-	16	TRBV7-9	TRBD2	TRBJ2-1	TGTGCCAGCAGCTGGACTAGCGGGAGCTCCTACAATGAGCAGTTCTTC	CASSWTSGSSYNEQFF
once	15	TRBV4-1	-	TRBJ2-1	TGCGCCAGCAGCCGGCTAGCGATCTCCTACAATGAGCAGTTCTTC	CASSRLAISYNEQFF
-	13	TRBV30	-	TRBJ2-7	TGTGCCTGGAGTGTAGGGGGGCACAACGAGCAGTACTTC	CAWSVGGHNEQYF
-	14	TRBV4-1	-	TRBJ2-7	TGCGCCAGCAGCCCGCTCTTAGGGGGGGGCGAGCAGTACTTC	CASSPLLGGGEQYF
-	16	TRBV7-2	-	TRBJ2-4	TGTGCCAGCAGCGTCTGGGACACCCTGTCGCCAAACATTCAGTACTTC	CASSVWDTLSPNIQYF
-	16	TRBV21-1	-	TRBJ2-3	TGTGCCAGCAGCAAAGATACGGGATCCAGGACAGATACGCAGTATTTT	CASSKDTGSRTDTQYF
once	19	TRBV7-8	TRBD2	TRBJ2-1	TGTGCCAGCAGCCTGGGGGCGAGACTAGCGGGAAGCTCCTACAATGAGCAGTTCTTC	CASSLGARLAGSSYNEQFF
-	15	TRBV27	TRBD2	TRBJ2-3	TGTGCCAGCAGTCCTAAGCGGGAGGTCCTAGATACGCAGTATTTT	CASSPKREVLDTQYF
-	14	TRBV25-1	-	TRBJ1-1	TGTGCCAGCAGTGCCTGGGGGCCGCGTTCTGAAGCTTTCTTT	CASSAWGPRSEAFF
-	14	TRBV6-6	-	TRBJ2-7	TGTGCCAGCAGCGCGGGCGACGCCTCCTACGAGCAGTACTTC	CASSAGDASYEQYF
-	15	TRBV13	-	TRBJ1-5	TGTGCCAGCAGCTTAGGCCCGTATAGCAATCAGCCCCAGCATTTT	CASSLGPYSNQPQHF
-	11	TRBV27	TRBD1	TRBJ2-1	TGTGCCAGCTGGACAGGGTTTGAGCAGTTCTTC	CASWTGFEQFF
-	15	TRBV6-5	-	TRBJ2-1	TGTGCCAGCAGCCCAGGGGGGCGGCACTACAATGAGCAGTTCTTC	CASSPGGRHYNEQFF
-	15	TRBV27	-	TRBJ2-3	TGTGCCAGCAGTTTTCCGGGGGAGGGCACAGATACGCAGTATTTT	CASSFPGEGTDTQYF
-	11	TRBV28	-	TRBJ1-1	TGTGCCAGCAGCCGTGACAGTGAAGCTTTCTTT	CASSRDSEAFF
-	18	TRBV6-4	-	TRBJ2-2	TGTGCCAGCAGTGCCACTCCTCCCCAGGGTGTCGTCCCCGGGGAGCTGTTTTTT	CASSATPPQGVVPGELFF
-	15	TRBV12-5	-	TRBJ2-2	TGTGCTAGTGGTTCTGAGGAAACGAACACCGGGGAGCTGTTTTTT	CASGSEETNTGELFF
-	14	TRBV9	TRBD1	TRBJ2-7	TGTGCCAGCAGCGCGACAGGGGGCTCCTACGAGCAGTACTTC	CASSATGGSYEQYF
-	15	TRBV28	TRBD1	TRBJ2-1	TGTGCCAGCAGTTTAGGCAGGGGGCAAGGCAATGAGCAGTTCTTC	CASSLGRGQGNEQFF
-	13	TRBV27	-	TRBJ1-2	TGTGCCAGCAGGCATAGAGGGGGTGAAGGCTACACCTTC	CASRHRGGEGYTF
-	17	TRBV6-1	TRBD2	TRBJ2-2	TGTGCCAGCAGTGAAGCGCGGCTAGCGGGAGTGGCCGGGGAGCTGTTTTTT	CASSEARLAGVAGELFF
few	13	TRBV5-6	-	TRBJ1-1	TGTGCCAGCAGCTGGAGGTACAGCACTGAAGCTTTCTTT	CASSWRYSTEAFF
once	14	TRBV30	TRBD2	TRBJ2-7	TGTGCCTGGAGTCTTGCTAGCGGGCTCTACGAGCAGTACTTC	CAWSLASGLYEQYF
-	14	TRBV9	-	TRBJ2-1	TGTGCCAGCAGCGTAGTGGGAGCGGGTTTTGAGCAGTTCTTC	CASSVVGAGFEQFF
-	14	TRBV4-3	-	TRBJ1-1	TGCGCCAGCAGCCAAGGCACATGGGCCACTGAAGCTTTCTTT	CASSQGTWATEAFF
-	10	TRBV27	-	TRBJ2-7	TGTGCCAGATGGGGCTACGAGCAGTACTTC	CARWGYEQYF
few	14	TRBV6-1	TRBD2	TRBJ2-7	TGTGCCAGCAGCTCGGTTCGGGGGGGCTACGAGCAGTACTTC	CASSSVRGGYEQYF
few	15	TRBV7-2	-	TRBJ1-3	TGTGCCAGCAGCTCACTCGGGGTCACTGGAAACACCATATATTTT	CASSSLGVTGNTIYF
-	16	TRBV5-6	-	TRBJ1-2	TGTGCCAGCAGCTTAGCTGGGGCATTTGACGACTATGGCTACACCTTC	CASSLAGAFDDYGYTF
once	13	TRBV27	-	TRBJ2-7	TGTGCCAGCAGTATGGGCAGAACCTACGAGCAGTACTTC	CASSMGRTYEQYF
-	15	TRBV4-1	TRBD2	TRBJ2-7	TGCGCCAGCAGCCAAGGACGGACTAGCGGTTACGAGCAGTACTTC	CASSQGRTSGYEQYF
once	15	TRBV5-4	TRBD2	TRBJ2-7	TGTGCCAGCAGCTTAATTTCAGGGAGGGTCCGCGAGCAGTACTTC	CASSLISGRVREQYF
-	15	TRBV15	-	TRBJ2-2	TGTGCCACCAGCGCCCTGGTGGGAAACACCGGGGAGCTGTTTTTT	CATSALVGNTGELFF
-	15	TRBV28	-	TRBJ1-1	TGTGCCAGCAACATTGGAATGGACCCGAACACTGAAGCTTTCTTT	CASNIGMDPNTEAFF
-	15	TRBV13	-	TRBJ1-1	TGTGCCAGCAGCCCACAGGGCCTCCTGAACACTGAAGCTTTCTTT	CASSPQGLLNTEAFF
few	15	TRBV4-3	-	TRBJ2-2	TGCGCCAGCAGCCAAGGGGGTTTTGCAGCGAGGGAGCTGTTTTTT	CASSQGGFAARELFF
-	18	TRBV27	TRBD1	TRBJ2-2	TGTGCCAGCAGTGCAACTCTACAGGGGGCTGCGAACACCGGGGAGCTGTTTTTT	CASSATLQGAANTGELFF
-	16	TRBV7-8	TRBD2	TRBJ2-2	TGTGCCAGCAGCCCGACTCCGGGAGGGTCCACCGGGGAGCTGTTTTTT	CASSPTPGGSTGELFF
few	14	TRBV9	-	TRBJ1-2	TGTGCCAGCAGCGTAGGAGCAGGAATGGAGGGCTACACCTTC	CASSVGAGMEGYTF
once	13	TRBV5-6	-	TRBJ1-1	TGTGCCAGCAGCTTGTTTTCAGGGGATGAAGCTTTCTTT	CASSLFSGDEAFF
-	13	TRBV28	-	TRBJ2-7	TGTGCCAGCGGCAGGGCGAGTGGGGACGAGCAGTACTTC	CASGRASGDEQYF
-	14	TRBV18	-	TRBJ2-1	TGTGCCAGCTCACCACGGATCCGCGAAAGTGAGCAGTTCTTC	CASSPRIRESEQFF
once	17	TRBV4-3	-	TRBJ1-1	TGCGCCAGCAGCCAGCTAAGATTCAGGGAAATGAACACTGAAGCTTTCTTT	CASSQLRFREMNTEAFF
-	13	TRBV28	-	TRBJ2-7	TGTGCCAGCAGTTTCCCGGAAGGCTACGAGCAGTACTTC	CASSFPEGYEQYF
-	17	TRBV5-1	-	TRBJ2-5	TGCGCCAGCAGCCCCCGGGGTGCTCTGGAGACACAAGAGACCCAGTACTTC	CASSPRGALETQETQYF
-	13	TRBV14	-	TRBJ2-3	TGTGCCAGCGCCCTGGACTATAAGGTCGGGCAGTATTTT	CASALDYKVGQYF
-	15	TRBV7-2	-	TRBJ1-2	TGTGCCAGCAGCCCTGGGGCTGGGGGTTACTATGGCTACACCTTC	CASSPGAGGYYGYTF
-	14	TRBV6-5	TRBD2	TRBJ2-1	TGTGCCAGCAAGACTAGCGGGAGAGGCCATGAGCAGTTCTTC	CASKTSGRGHEQFF
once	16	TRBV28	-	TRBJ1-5	TGTGCCAGCAGTTTATTCTCAGGGAGGCCAAATCAGCCCCAGCATTTT	CASSLFSGRPNQPQHF
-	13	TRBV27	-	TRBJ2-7	TGTGCCAGCAGTTTATACGGGGGCTACGAGCAGTACTTC	CASSLYGGYEQYF
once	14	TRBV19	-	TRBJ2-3	TGTGCCAGTAGTATCGGCGCCGGGACGGATACGCAGTATTTT	CASSIGAGTDTQYF
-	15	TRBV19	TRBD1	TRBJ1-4	TGTGCCAGTAGTATTGGGACAGGGAGTGGAGAAAAACTGTTTTTT	CASSIGTGSGEKLFF
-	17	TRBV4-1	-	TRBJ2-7	TGCGCCAGCAGCCAAGACACTCAGCTAACACTCTCCTACGAGCAGTACTTC	CASSQDTQLTLSYEQYF
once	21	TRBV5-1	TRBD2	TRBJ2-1	TGCGCCAGCAGCCCCCTCTCCCCAGGACTAGCGGGAGTGAGGTCCTACAATGAGCAGTTCTTC	CASSPLSPGLAGVRSYNEQFF
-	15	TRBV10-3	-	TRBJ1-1	TGTGCCATCAGTGAGTTGGGGGCACGGAACACTGAAGCTTTCTTT	CAISELGARNTEAFF
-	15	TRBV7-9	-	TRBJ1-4	TGTGCCAGCAGCTCCAACCGGGACACTAATGAAAAACTGTTTTTT	CASSSNRDTNEKLFF
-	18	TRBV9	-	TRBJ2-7	TGTGCCAGCAGCGTAGCTTCCGTCCGGGCCCCAAGGCACTACGAGCAGTACTTC	CASSVASVRAPRHYEQYF